This TCR beta chain appears in the sequencing data of a study of cytomegalovirus exposure and HLA in healthy donors (dated by TCRdb to 2015 to 2018). For the study in its entirety: According to an earlier analysis of a few hundred of the donors, 200 million or so T cells yielded 90 million to 130 million unique TCR beta sequences and approximately 300 Gb of sequence data. Class I and class II HLA loci were covered by the typing at four-digit resolution. To predict cytomegalovirus infection status, the study combined high-throughput TCR immunosequencing, statistical association of individual TCRs with disease status, and machine learning. The study used immunosequencing to profile the T cell repertoires of 666 subjects and linked those repertoires to cytomegalovirus serostatus. The number of donors typed differed by locus, with about 629-630 for A, B, C, DRB1 and DQB1, about 500 for DQA1, 600 to 610 for DPA1, and 472 for DPB1. All discovery cohort repertoires had been generated on a single sequencing platform. Roughly 300 gigabases of sequencing data and tens of millions of unique TCR sequences were included in an early release covering about 700 HLA-typed donors. To decide whether each TCR beta V gene segment behaved as functional or pseudogenic, an earlier analysis of some 540 of the donors relied on high-throughput TCR beta sequencing. The later analysis used no new phenotypic data to find candidate immune exposures, relying instead on TCR beta sequences and their occurrence across donors. Five DR-DQ haplotypes were treated as single units for association and clustering because of strong linkage in the cohort. The study aimed to test whether signatures of past pathogen exposure could be identified by cataloging public T cell receptors. Alongside the repertoire data, information on donor age, sex, ethnicity and CMV serostatus was compiled. Among the approximately 400 genotyped donors, around 81% belonged to the genetic ancestry cluster associated with self-reported Caucasian donors. Genome-wide SNP genotypes for about 65% of the 666 donors were used in a later genetic analysis, which treated that subset as a discovery cohort. Across 300 to 500 genotyped donors of the cohort, an average of about 240,000 unique TCR beta nucleotide sequences per donor were sequenced, and roughly 17% of those sequences were non-productive. To study patterns of TCR occurrence, a later analysis re-analyzed previously published TCR beta repertoires from 550 to 800 donors and added high-resolution HLA genotyping. Along with the roughly 670-subject first cohort, a separate validation cohort of roughly 110 different subjects was used. Broad study findings and their caveats: CMV serostatus was the only immune exposure information available for the cohort. V-gene and J-gene trimming of TCR beta chains was associated with a missense DCLRE1C variant in a later genetic analysis, and the association was replicated in an independent cohort. The classifier was reported to diagnose cytomegalovirus status with high specificity and sensitivity in both the original cohort and the validation cohort. Assigning TCR associations to individual alleles was difficult when HLA alleles, especially DR and DQ, strongly co-occurred. A further reported finding was that TCR beta sequences accurately predicted the HLA-A and HLA-B alleles for most subjects in the first cohort. Correlated functional status among segregating V segments might be attributable to linkage disequilibrium, but an unknown experimental factor could not be ruled out. Compared with the roughly 700-donor mean, donors in an Asian-associated ancestry cluster had fewer N-insertions in productive TCRs, according to a later genetic analysis. In the study, approximately 160 TCR beta chains were listed as associated with cytomegalovirus. In a later analysis, the rate of TCR association differed among HLA loci, with DRB1 alleles having the most associated TCRs and HLA-C alleles having the fewest. According to a later analysis, parvovirus B19, influenza, CMV and Epstein-Barr virus appeared linked to several top co-occurrence clusters. The authors suggested that the approach could potentially be extended to other disease states and immunological phenotypes. Broadly in line with IMGT annotations, most TCR beta V segments showed up in productive rearrangements about 90% or about 30% of the time in an earlier analysis of roughly 590 of the donors. Over 15 rarely observed V segments, including chromosome 9 orphons, were excluded from the earlier analysis of 550 to 700 of the donors because counts were too low. In vitro tests confirmed that three of the cytomegalovirus-associated TCR beta chains recognize cytomegalovirus antigens. In a later analysis, HLA-associated TCR beta chains were found to be more clonally expanded and to have lower generation probabilities than equally common non-associated chains. Most TCR sequences were seen in very few donors, while some public TCRs were found in many individuals. Sequencing depth was assumed to be roughly uniform across donors in the presence/absence analyses, though that assumption may not hold. In this cohort, only TCR beta chains were sequenced, and detectable features were limited by the absence of alpha or paired-chain data. The sequencing pipeline was judged likely to have produced a cluster of highly shared sequence variants as a technical artifact. At a false discovery rate of 0.05, a later analysis linked approximately 18,000 TCR beta sequences to specific HLA alleles. Because HLA typing was missing for some donors at each locus, association tests included only the typed subset. Most CMV-associated TCR beta chains appeared to be HLA-restricted in a later analysis, and the HLA associations seemed to be driven largely by CMV exposure. Some IMGT-functional V segments, including TRBV6-2 and TRBV6-3, could not be told apart with the 87-base-pair reads, so those segments were excluded.

This clone appeared once. Its antigen is still unknown. No base-level quality is on record; no much larger clone is a single base apart. Library preparation was by the immunoSEQ multiplex PCR assay. The multiplex PCR relied on a mix of 60 forward primers for TCR Vbeta segments and 13 reverse primers for TCR Jbeta segments. The CDR3 region of rearranged TCR beta genes was amplified from genomic DNA by a multiplex PCR assay. The Illumina HiSeq System was used to sequence the amplified TCR beta libraries as 87-base-pair reads. The source study handled its data this way. A later analysis tallied roughly 76 million unique TCR beta chains across the 640 or so repertoires, and approximately 9.9 million of those chains were shared by two or more donors. To remove PCR and sequencing errors, raw reads were error-corrected and collapsed into unique sequences using a nearest-neighbor algorithm that merged closely related sequences. To assign V, D and J gene segments, CDR3 sequences were aligned to IMGT reference sequences. For a sequence to be retained, at least a six-nucleotide match to both a V gene segment and a J gene segment was required. Rearrangements were classified as productive when the CDR3 lacked stop codons and remained in frame with V and J, and all other rearrangements were classified as non-productive. Following IMGT convention, CDR3 was defined as the stretch from the second conserved V-encoded cysteine to the conserved J-encoded phenylalanine. The earlier analysis of some 550 of the donors excluded any sequence lacking an unambiguous match to a single V gene segment. In an earlier analysis of 587 of the donors, V segments were called functional above 56.7% productive rearrangements and were called segregating when the between-donor standard deviation exceeded 5%. A statistical classification framework was developed to diagnose cytomegalovirus status using the catalog of TCR beta chain sequences. V and J gene assignment, in a later analysis, came from comparing TCR nucleotide sequences with IMGT/GENE-DB human TR gene sequences. Using the TCRdist pipeline, a later analysis assigned CDR3 sequences along with most-parsimonious VDJ recombination scenarios. In a later analysis, each TCR beta chain was defined by its CDR3 amino acid sequence together with its V-gene family, and reads lacking a unique V-gene family were excluded. As a way to deal with suspected cross-contamination and a sequencing artifact, a later analysis dropped 640 or so nucleotide sequences that were highly shared and had low generation probability. In a later analysis, a clonal expansion index was calculated for each public chain from normalized within-repertoire ranks of inferred template counts. Generation probabilities in a later analysis came from a VDJ recombination model fitted to out-of-frame rearrangements, and those results were checked against IGoR. In a later analysis, hypergeometric tests were used to score TCR-TCR, TCR-HLA and TCR-CMV co-occurrence, with a repertoire-size bias correction applied to TCR pairs. To estimate false discovery rates, a later analysis permuted the HLA or CMV assignments 20 times. In a later analysis, co-occurring TCRs were grouped using DBSCAN, with TCRdist sequence similarity added in when clustering inside HLA-allele-positive subsets. Repertoires with fewer than 30,000 or more than 120,000 public chains, plus five repertoires with anomalous nucleotide sharing, were excluded from co-occurrence clustering. As stored in TCRdb, this immuneACCESS dataset retains in-frame rearrangements with V and J assigned. A fraction of the clones does not appear; measured against another copy, unresolved V genes explain less than half of the discrepancy, and the remainder lacks a known reason. That table gives V, J and clone size, and the DNA gave D and trimming. In this sample the table shows around 110,000 clones, about 86% of which occur a single time. Together, the top ten hold 3.9% of the sample.

The germline V gene (reference sequence) specifies LNHNV as CDR1 and YYDKDF as CDR2. The CDR3, cysteine through phenylalanine, is 13 amino acids long. This entry keeps only the CDR3 DNA: 39 bases, framed from base 1. V is shortened by 5 bases, J by 6 bases, and the region joining them spans 11 bases. The cohort comprised 670 or so healthy bone marrow donors. At the time of sampling, all cohort members were nominally healthy, though unrecorded immune exposures were likely present. The donor was CMV seronegative and belonged to the group of 350 or so seronegative cohort members. Each donor provided a peripheral blood sample, and peripheral blood mononuclear cells were used for TCR beta sequencing. Genomic DNA extraction from the blood cell samples was performed with the Qiagen DNeasy Blood Extraction Kit.

This chain is built from TRBV15 and TRBJ1-5; a confident D gene designation cannot be given. The sequence was obtained from a woman aged 25 to 39 in good health and CMV-seronegative. What was sequenced was PBMCs. In nucleotides, the sequence is TGTGCCACCAGCCGCGCACCCGGTCAGCCCCAGCATTTT. This gives the protein CATSRAPGQPQHF.